This T cell receptor (beta chain) was sequenced during a study of shared clonotypes between healthy human individuals. Trimming cost V 1 base and J 6 bases, with 12 bases left between them. The germline V gene encodes CDR1 SGHDT and CDR2 YYEEEE. The CDR3 loop spans 14 amino acids. For each subset, genomic DNA was distributed in equal portions over several immunoSEQ plates. The protocol was immunoSEQ multiplex PCR, while the TCRdb copy is restricted to in-frame clones and leaves out a portion. The sample consists of over 1.4 million clones, roughly 96% of them appearing once. The clonotype originates from a man between 25 and 39 years old in good health. The sequenced sample was naive CD4+ T cells sorted from blood. Indicated subset: CD45RA+ positively selected. V gene TRBV5-6 combines with J gene TRBJ2-3; TRBD1 might be the D (5 bases). The CDR3 loop reads CASSLSGARDTQYF. The CDR3 DNA follows: TGTGCCAGCAGCTTGTCTGGGGCCAGGGATACGCAGTATTTT.